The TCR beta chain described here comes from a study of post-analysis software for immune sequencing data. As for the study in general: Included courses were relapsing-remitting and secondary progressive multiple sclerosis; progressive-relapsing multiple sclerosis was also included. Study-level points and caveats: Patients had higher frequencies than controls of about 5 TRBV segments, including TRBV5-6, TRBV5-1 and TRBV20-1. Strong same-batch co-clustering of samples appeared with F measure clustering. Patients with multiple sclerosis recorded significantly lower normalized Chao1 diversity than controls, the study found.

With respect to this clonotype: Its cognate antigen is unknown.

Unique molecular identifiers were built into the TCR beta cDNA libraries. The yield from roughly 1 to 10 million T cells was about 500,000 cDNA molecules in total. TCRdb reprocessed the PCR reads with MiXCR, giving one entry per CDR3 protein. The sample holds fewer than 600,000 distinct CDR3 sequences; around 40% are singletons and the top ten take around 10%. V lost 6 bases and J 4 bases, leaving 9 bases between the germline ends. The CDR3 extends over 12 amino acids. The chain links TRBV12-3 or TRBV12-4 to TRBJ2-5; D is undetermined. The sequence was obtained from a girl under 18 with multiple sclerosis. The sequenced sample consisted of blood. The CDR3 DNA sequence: TGTGCCAGCAGCCACGCCCCAGAGACCCAGTACTTC. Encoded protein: CASSHAPETQYF.